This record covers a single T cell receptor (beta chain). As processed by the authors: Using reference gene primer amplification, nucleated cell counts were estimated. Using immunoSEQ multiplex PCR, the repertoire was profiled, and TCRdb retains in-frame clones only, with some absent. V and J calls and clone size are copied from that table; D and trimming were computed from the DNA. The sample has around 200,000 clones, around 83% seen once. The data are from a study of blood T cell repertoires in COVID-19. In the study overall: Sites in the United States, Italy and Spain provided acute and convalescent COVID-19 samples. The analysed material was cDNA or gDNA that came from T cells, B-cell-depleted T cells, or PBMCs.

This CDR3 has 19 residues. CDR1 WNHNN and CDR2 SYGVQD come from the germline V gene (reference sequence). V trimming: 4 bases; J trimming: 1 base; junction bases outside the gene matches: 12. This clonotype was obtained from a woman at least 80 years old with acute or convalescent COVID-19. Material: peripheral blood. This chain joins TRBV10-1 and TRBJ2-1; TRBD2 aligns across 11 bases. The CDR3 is CASSVIVTSGTRSYNEQFF. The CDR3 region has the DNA TGCGCCAGCAGTGTAATTGTGACTAGCGGGACGAGGTCCTACAATGAGCAGTTCTTC.